This TCR beta chain was found in a study of T cell responses to AZD1222 COVID-19 vaccine. Assay: immunoSEQ multiplex PCR; the TCRdb copy retains only in-frame clones and omits some. Here the sample spans tens of thousands of clones, approximately 89% being singletons. Points on this clone: The antigen remains undetermined.

Findings of the study overall: Possibly, clonal diversity was underestimated; donors were largely white British and included more females. Spike-specific TCR breadth and depth went up after people got two AZD1222 doses.

This receptor was taken from an adult who received the AZD1222 COVID-19 vaccine. The sequencing used peripheral blood, collected 28 days after the second AZD1222 dose.

CDR3 in amino acids: CSVASGGNSPLHF. The CDR3 DNA reads as TGCAGCGTTGCGTCAGGCGGTAATTCACCCCTCCACTTT. The chain links TRBV29-1 to TRBJ1-6; D unclear. This CDR3 is built from 13 residues. The V gene lost 4 bases and the J gene lost 6 bases, with 10 bases spanning the gap. Germline-derived CDR1 and CDR2 are SQVTM and ANQGSEA.